This T cell receptor beta chain was recovered during a study of shared clonotypes between healthy human individuals. Regarding the study as a whole: Non-shared clonotypes had lower generation probabilities than clonotypes shared by all four sorted-subset donors.

The CDR3 runs to 15 residues. V was pared by 4 bases and J by 6 bases, with 16 bases between. Germline CDR1 is MDHEN and CDR2 is SYDVKM. Original methodology: Without quality scores, immunoSEQ junctional reads could not be filtered like full-length reads. Measured with immunoSEQ multiplex PCR; TCRdb has only the in-frame clones, and not every one. That table gives V, J and clone size, and the DNA gave D and trimming. The table lists 2 million to 3 million clones, over 85% of them singletons. Points on this clone: Its antigen is unidentified.

This receptor was taken from a man between 18 and 29 years old in good health. Some clones in this sample may be carry-over from other donors' samples. Sequencing was done on a sample of naive CD4+ T cells from PBMCs. Subset meaning: CD45RA+ positively selected. The chain recombines TRBV28 with TRBJ2-4, with a possible D match to TRBD1 (6 bases). The CDR3 DNA reads as TGTGCCAGCAGTTGGGTACAGGACAGAAGAAACATTCAGTACTTC. Translation: CASSWVQDRRNIQYF.